Listed here are 4 T cell receptor beta chains from one sample, sequenced in a study of cytomegalovirus exposure and HLA in healthy donors. Profiled with immunoSEQ multiplex PCR; TCRdb holds only in-frame clones, not every one. The profile covers some 210,000 clones, with roughly 91% appearing a single time and 1.5% to 2.5% taken by the ten largest. Sequences were obtained from PBMCs. The receptor set was obtained from a woman under 30 in good health and CMV-seropositive.

The chain is built from TRBV27 and TRBJ2-1; 8 bases map to TRBD2. Per the germline V gene, CDR1 is MNHEY and CDR2 is SMNVEV (reference sequence). The V segment lost 4 bases and the J segment 3 bases; nucleotides outside the gene matches: 11. The CDR3 has 17 residues. The CDR3 region is CASSSPSTGGYYNEQFF. Here the CDR3 DNA reads TGTGCCAGCAGTTCCCCGTCGACGGGGGGGTACTACAATGAGCAGTTCTTC.

This clone was detected only once. V is TRBV6-6 and J is TRBJ2-3; 9 bases match TRBD2. The CDR3 contains 15 residues. Unmatched junction bases numbered 6, after V lost 3 bases and J lost 5 bases. Germline lookup yields CDR1 MNHNY and CDR2 SVGAGI (reference sequence). In DNA form, the CDR3 reads TGTGCCAGCAGTTATTTAGCGGGAGTGGTAGATACGCAGTATTTT. As protein: CASSYLAGVVDTQYF.

In its sample, this clone was seen a few times. The chain combines TRBV25-1 with TRBJ2-3, with TRBD2 matching over 7 bases. The CDR3 consists of 16 residues. J gave up 3 bases and V 2 bases, and 8 bases lay outside the gene matches. CDR1 MGHDK and CDR2 SYGVNS come from the germline V gene. The CDR3 loop reads CASSEKGGKNTDTQYF. CDR3 bases: TGTGCCAGCAGTGAAAAGGGAGGGAAGAATACAGATACGCAGTATTTT.

The genes are TRBV6-6 and TRBJ2-7; TRBD1 matches 8 bases. CDR1 and CDR2 from the germline V gene are MNHNY and SVGAGI (reference sequence). Unmatched junction bases numbered 3, after V lost 2 bases and J lost 3 bases. The CDR3 contains 14 residues. The CDR3 loop is CASSYRDRSYEQYF. CDR3 sequence (DNA): TGTGCCAGCAGTTACCGGGACAGGAGCTACGAGCAGTACTTC.